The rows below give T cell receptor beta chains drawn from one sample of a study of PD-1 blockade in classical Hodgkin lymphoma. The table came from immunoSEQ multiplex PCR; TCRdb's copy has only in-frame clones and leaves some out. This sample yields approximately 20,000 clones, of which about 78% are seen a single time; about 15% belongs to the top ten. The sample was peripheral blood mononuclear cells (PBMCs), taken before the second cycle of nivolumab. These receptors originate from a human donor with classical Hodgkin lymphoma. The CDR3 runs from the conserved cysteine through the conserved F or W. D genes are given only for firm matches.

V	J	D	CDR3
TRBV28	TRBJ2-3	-	CASSTIRFGTDTQYF
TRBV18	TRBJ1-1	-	CASSPVAAGNTEAFF
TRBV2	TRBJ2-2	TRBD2	CASRRTSGANTGELFF
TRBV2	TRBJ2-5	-	CASSLWSSQETQYF
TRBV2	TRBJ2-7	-	CASSEGVTRDTYEQYF
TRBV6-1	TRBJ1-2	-	CASSTRGGYGYTF
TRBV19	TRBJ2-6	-	CASSIRSGVPGANVLTF
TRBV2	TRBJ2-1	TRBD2	CASSVLYEGASGWEQFF
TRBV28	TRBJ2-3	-	CASRLGSTDTQYF
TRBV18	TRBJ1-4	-	CASSPTPGPNEKLFF
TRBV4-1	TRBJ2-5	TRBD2	CASSQTDGLAGGVGTQYF
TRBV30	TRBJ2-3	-	CAWRTRSTDTQYF
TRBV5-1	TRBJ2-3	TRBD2	CASSLALGLAGGPGAPRDF
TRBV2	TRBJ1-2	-	CASTRQSYGYTF
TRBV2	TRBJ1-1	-	CARRPSGRSLEAFF
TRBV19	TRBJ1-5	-	CASSQRGPHFNQPQHF